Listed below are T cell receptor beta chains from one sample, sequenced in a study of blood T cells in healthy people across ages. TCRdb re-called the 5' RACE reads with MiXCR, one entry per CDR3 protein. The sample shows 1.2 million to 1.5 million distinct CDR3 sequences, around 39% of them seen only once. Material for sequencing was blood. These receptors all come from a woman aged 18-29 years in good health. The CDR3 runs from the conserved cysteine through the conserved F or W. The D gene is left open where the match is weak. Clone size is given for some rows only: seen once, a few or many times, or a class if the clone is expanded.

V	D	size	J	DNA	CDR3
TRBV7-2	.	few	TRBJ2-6	TGTGCCAGCAGCTTCGGGCGCTCTGGGGCCAACGTCCTGACTTTC	CASSFGRSGANVLTF
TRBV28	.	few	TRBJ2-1	TGTGCCAGCAGTTTAAGGCGGTCCGATGAGCAGTTCTTC	CASSLRRSDEQFF
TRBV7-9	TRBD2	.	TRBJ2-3	TGTGCCAGCAGCTTTAACCTAGCGGGGCTAGATACGCAGTATTTT	CASSFNLAGLDTQYF
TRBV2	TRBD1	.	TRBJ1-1	TGTGCCAGCAGTCGCTGGGGACAGGGGTTTACTGAAGCTTTCTTT	CASSRWGQGFTEAFF
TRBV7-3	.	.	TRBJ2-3	TGTGCCAGCAGCGCCTCTCGTTCGGATACGCAGTATTTT	CASSASRSDTQYF
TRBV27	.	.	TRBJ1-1	TGTGCCAGCAAATCACCCCACAGGGTTGGGGAGACTGAAGCTTTCTTT	CASKSPHRVGETEAFF
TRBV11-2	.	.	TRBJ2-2	TGTGCCAGCAGCTTAAGGCTTTTGAGGGGCGACACCGGGGAGCTGTTTTTT	CASSLRLLRGDTGELFF
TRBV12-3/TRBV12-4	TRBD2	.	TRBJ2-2	TGTGCCAGCAGACCCGGACTAGGGGACACCGGGGAGCTGTTTTTT	CASRPGLGDTGELFF
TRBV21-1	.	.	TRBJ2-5	TGTGCCAGCAGCCCCGCGAGCAGCCCCGGGACTAGCGGGGGGTACCAAGGGACCCAGTACTTC	CASSPASSPGTSGGYQGTQYF
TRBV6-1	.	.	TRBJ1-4	TGTGCCACCTCCTCCGTCGGCCTCTGGGGTGAAAAACTGTTTTTT	CATSSVGLWGEKLFF
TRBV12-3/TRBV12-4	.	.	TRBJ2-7	TGTGCCAGCAGTTTAGAGGGCAGGGCCGTCTACGAGCAGTACTTC	CASSLEGRAVYEQYF
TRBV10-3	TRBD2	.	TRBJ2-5	TGTGCCATCAAAAGGAGGCGGGAGGGCCCCGATGAGCAGTACTTC	CAIKRRREGPDEQYF
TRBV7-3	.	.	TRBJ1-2	TGTGCCAGCAGCTTAGACCCACAGGGCAACTATGGCTTCACCTTC	CASSLDPQGNYGFTF
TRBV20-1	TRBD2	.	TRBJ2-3	TGCAGTGCCCTAAAAGGGGAGGGCTCGACAGATACGCAGTATTTT	CSALKGEGSTDTQYF
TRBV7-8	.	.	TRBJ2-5	TGTGCCAGCAGCTTAGCGGCTAGCATCAATGAGCAGTACTTC	CASSLAASINEQYF
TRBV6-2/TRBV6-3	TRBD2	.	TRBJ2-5	TGTGCCAGCAGTTACCCGAGAGCGGGGGGGCAGGAGACCCAGTACTTC	CASSYPRAGGQETQYF
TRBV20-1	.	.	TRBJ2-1	TGCAGTGCTAGTGGGAGATGGTCCTCCTACAATGAGCAGTTCTTC	CSASGRWSSYNEQFF
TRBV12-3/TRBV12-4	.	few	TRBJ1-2	TGTGCCAGCAGTTTAAAAGGGTCGGGGGCCAGCGAACCCTATGGCTACACCTTC	CASSLKGSGASEPYGYTF
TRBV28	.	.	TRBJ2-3	TGTGCCAGCGGACCGGGACAAGTGGCAGATACGCAGTATTTT	CASGPGQVADTQYF
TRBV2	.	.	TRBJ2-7	TGTGCCAGCAGTGAGGGGCGGGGTGCCGTCTACTACGAGCAGTACTTC	CASSEGRGAVYYEQYF
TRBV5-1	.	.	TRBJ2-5	TGCGCCAGCAGCAATCAGCCGGGGGGCGAGACCCAGTACTTC	CASSNQPGGETQYF
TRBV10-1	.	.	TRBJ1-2	TGCGCCAGCAGTGAGTCCACAGACTATGGCTACACCTTC	CASSESTDYGYTF
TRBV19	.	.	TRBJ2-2	TGTGCCAGTAGCGCGGGGAGGACCGGGGAGCTGTTTTTT	CASSAGRTGELFF
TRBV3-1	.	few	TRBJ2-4	TGTGCCAGCAGCCAAGCTGTAGCCAAAAACATTCAGTACTTC	CASSQAVAKNIQYF
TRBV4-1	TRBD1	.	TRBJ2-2	TGCGCCAGCAGCTGGGGACAGGAGGTCACCGGGGAGCTGTTTTTT	CASSWGQEVTGELFF
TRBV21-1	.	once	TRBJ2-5	TGTGCCAGCAGACCGGCCGGGCGGGGAATACTAAAGGAGACCCAGTACTTC	CASRPAGRGILKETQYF
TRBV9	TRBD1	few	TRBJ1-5	TGTGCCAGCGAACACCGGGACAGCAATCAGAGCAGAATGTTAGCCCAGCATTTT	CASEHRDSNQSRMLAQHF
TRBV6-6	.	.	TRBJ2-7	TGTGCCAGCACCTATAATCCCGGACACAGCTCCTACGTGCAGTACTTC	CASTYNPGHSSYVQYF
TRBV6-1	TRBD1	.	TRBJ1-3	TGTGCCAGCTTTGCCCCCCTGGGGGGGACAGGAAAAATTTCTGGAAACACCATATATTTT	CASFAPLGGTGKISGNTIYF
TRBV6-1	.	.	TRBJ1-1	TGTGCCAGTACCTGGACTGAAGCTTTCTTT	CASTWTEAFF
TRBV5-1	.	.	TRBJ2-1	TGCGCCAGCAGCTTGGGGAGGCGGGGCTTCTACAATGAGCAGTTCTTC	CASSLGRRGFYNEQFF
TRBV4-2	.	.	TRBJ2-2	TGTGCCAGCAGCCGCCCGGAAGACGGGACCGACACCGGGGAGCTGTTTTTT	CASSRPEDGTDTGELFF
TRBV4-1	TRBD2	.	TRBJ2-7	TGCGCCAGCAGCCAAAACCCTAGCGGGGGCGGCTACGAGCAGTACTTC	CASSQNPSGGGYEQYF
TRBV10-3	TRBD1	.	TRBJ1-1	TGTGCCATCAGTGACAGGGGGGAGAACACTGAAGCTTTCTTT	CAISDRGENTEAFF
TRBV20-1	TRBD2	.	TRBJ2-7	TGCAGTGCCGTTACGAGCGGGGGGGCGGCCGAGCAGTACTTC	CSAVTSGGAAEQYF